The TCR beta chain under discussion was sequenced for a study of blood T cell repertoires in COVID-19. Across the study: Italy, Spain and the United States were the sources of the convalescent and acute COVID-19 samples.

This clone appeared once. The CDR3 has 16 residues. The germline gives CDR1 SGDLS, CDR2 YYNGEE. V gave up 4 bases and J gave up 0 bases; unmatched junction bases: 6. In the original processing: For nucleated cells, counts were estimated from reference gene primer amplification. Data came from immunoSEQ multiplex PCR; TCRdb stores just in-frame clones and leaves some out. The V and J calls and clone size come from that table; D and trimming were worked out from the DNA. The repertoire has around 19,000 clones, about 88% of them found once; the top ten carry about 10%. The chain couples TRBV9 to TRBJ2-7, with 11 bases that match TRBD2. The sample taken for sequencing was peripheral blood. The source of this sequence is a human donor in a cohort sampled during active COVID-19. The donor label of this sample is uncertain. As DNA, the CDR3 is TGTGCCAGCAGCCCCCTAGCGGGGGGCAGCTCCTACGAGCAGTACTTC. Translation gives CASSPLAGGSSYEQYF.